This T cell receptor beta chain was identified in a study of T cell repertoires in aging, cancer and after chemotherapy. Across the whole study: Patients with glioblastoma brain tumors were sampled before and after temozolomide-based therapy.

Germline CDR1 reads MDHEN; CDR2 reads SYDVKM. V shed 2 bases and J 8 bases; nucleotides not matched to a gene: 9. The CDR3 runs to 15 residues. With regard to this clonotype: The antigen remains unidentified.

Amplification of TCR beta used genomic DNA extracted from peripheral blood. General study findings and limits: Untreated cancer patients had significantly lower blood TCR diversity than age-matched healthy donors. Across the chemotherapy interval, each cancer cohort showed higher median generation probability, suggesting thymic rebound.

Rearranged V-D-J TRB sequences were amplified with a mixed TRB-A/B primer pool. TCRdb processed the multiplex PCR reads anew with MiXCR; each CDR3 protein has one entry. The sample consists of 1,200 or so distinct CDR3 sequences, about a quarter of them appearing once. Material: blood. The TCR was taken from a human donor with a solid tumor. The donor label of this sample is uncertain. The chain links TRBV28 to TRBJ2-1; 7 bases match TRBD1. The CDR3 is CASSLPTRGSDEQFF. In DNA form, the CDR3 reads TGTGCCAGCAGTTTACCTACCAGGGGGTCAGATGAGCAGTTCTTC.